Following are 4 T cell receptor beta chains from one sample sequenced in a study of cytomegalovirus exposure and HLA in healthy donors. 60 Vbeta and 13 Jbeta primers were used in PCR. Assay used: immunoSEQ multiplex PCR; TCRdb lists only in-frame clones, some missing. The sample has about 180,000 clones, 60% to 80% seen once. The sample was PBMCs. The receptors were sampled from a man aged 40-50 years in good health and CMV-seropositive.

This rearrangement joins TRBV5-5 to TRBJ2-5; 7 nucleotides align to TRBD2. The CDR3 length is 14 residues. V lost 5 bases and J lost 2; bases outside the gene matches: 6. From germline, CDR1 is SGHKS and CDR2 YYEKEE (reference sequence). The CDR3 nucleotides read TGTGCCAGCAGTTCCCTAGCGGAGCAAGAGACCCAGTACTTC. It yields the protein CASSSLAEQETQYF.

The V call is TRBV29-1, the J call TRBJ2-7, with 7 bases identical to TRBD1. V gave up 6 bases and J gave up 6 bases; unmatched junction bases: 11. The CDR3 sequence is 13 residues long. In germline, CDR1 is SQVTM, CDR2 ANQGSEA. CDR3 in amino acids: CSVVYRGDSEQYF. CDR3 DNA sequence: TGCAGCGTGGTCTACAGGGGAGACTCCGAGCAGTACTTC.

The chain employs TRBV7-9 and TRBJ2-7; 13 bases line up with TRBD2. V shed 5 bases and J 12 bases; nucleotides not matched to a gene: 10. This CDR3 has 14 residues. Looked up from germline, CDR1 is SEHNR and CDR2 is FQNEAQ (reference sequence). The CDR3 sequence: CASSPGGLAGVLYF. CDR3 nucleotides: TGTGCCAGCAGCCCAGGAGGACTAGCGGGAGTACTGTACTTC.

The chain has TRBV7-2 and TRBJ2-1, with a possible D match to TRBD2 (5 bases). This CDR3 has 15 amino acids. Per germline, CDR1 SGHTA and CDR2 FQGNSA. Trimming removed 6 bases at V and 8 bases at J, with 20 bases between. The DNA for the CDR3 is TGTGCCAGCAGGAGTACGGGGATAGAAAGCCATGAGCAGTTCTTC. Translating gives CASRSTGIESHEQFF.